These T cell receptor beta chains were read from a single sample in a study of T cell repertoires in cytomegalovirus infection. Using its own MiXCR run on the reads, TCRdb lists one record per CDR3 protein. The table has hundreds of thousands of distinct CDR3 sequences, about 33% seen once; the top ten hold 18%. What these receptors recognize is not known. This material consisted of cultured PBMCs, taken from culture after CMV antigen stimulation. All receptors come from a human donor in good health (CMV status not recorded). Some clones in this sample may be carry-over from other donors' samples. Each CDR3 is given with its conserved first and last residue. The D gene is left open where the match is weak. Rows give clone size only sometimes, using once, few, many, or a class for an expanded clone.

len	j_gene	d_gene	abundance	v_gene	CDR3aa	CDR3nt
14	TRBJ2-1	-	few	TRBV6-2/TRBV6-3	CASSLRGLSREQFF	TGTGCCAGCAGCCTTAGGGGACTGTCTCGGGAGCAGTTCTTC
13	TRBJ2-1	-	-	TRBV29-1	CSVVRDLGNEQFF	TGCAGCGTTGTGAGGGACCTCGGGAATGAGCAGTTCTTC
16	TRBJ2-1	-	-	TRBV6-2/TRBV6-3	CASSPPLARGGNEQFF	TGTGCCAGCAGTCCGCCCCTAGCGAGAGGGGGCAATGAGCAGTTCTTC
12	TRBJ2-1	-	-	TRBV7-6	CASSLPYDEQFF	TGTGCCAGCAGCTTACCTTATGATGAGCAGTTCTTC
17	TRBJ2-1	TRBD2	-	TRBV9	CASSPNPSGRDFGEQFF	TGTGCCAGCAGCCCGAATCCTAGCGGGAGAGACTTCGGTGAGCAGTTCTTC
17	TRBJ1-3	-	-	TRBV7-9	CASSSHRGPGFGNTIYF	TGTGCCAGCAGCTCCCACCGCGGCCCGGGCTTTGGAAACACCATATATTTT
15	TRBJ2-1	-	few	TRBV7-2	CASSFRDTSYNEQFF	TGTGCCAGCAGCTTCCGGGACACATCCTACAATGAGCAGTTCTTC
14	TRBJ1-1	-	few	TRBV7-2	CASRHWGVNTEAFF	TGTGCCAGCAGACACTGGGGGGTGAACACTGAAGCTTTCTTT
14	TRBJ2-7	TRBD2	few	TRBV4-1	CASSHPSGTYEQYF	TGCGCCAGCAGCCACCCTAGCGGGACCTACGAGCAGTACTTC
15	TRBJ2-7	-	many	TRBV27	CASAPLYSPEGEQYF	TGTGCCAGCGCCCCTCTCTATTCTCCCGAGGGAGAGCAGTACTTC
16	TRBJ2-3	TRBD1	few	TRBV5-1	CASSPGQGINTDTQYF	TGCGCCAGCAGCCCAGGACAGGGGATTAACACAGATACGCAGTATTTT
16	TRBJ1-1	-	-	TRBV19	CASSIVVGLLNTEAFF	TGTGCCAGTAGTATAGTTGTTGGACTCCTGAACACTGAAGCTTTCTTT
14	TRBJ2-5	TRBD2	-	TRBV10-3	CACGASGDQETQYF	TGTGCCTGCGGCGCTAGCGGGGACCAAGAGACCCAGTACTTC
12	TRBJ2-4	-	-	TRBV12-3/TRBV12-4	CASSFSSDIQYF	TGTGCCAGCAGTTTTAGTTCGGACATTCAGTACTTC
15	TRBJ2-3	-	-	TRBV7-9	CASSPWTISTDTQYF	TGTGCCAGCAGCCCCTGGACCATTAGCACAGATACGCAGTATTTT
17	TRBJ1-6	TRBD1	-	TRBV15	CATSSTGTGSNNSPLHF	TGTGCCACCAGCAGCACCGGGACAGGGTCCAATAATTCACCCCTCCACTTT
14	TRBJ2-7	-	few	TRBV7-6	CASSLAGSLGEQYF	TGTGCCAGCAGCTTAGCGGGCTCTCTAGGGGAGCAGTACTTC
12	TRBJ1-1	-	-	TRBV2	CASSDLGSEAFF	TGTGCCAGCAGTGATTTGGGTTCTGAAGCTTTCTTT
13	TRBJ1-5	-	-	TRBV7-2	CASGLQRYQPQHF	TGTGCCAGCGGACTACAACGATACCAGCCCCAGCATTTT
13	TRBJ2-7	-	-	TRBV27	CASRALTGYEQYF	TGTGCCAGCAGGGCCCTGACCGGCTACGAGCAGTACTTC
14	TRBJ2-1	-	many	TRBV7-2	CASSLADANNEQFF	TGTGCCAGCAGCTTAGCGGACGCCAACAATGAGCAGTTCTTC
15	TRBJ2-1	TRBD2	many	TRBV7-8	CASSFLAGDLVEQFF	TGTGCCAGCAGCTTCCTCGCGGGAGATTTAGTTGAGCAGTTCTTC
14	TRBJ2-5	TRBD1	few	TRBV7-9	CASSLGTAEETQYF	TGTGCCAGCAGCCTCGGGACAGCCGAAGAGACCCAGTACTTC
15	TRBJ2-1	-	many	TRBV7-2	CASSLASVYANEQFF	TGTGCCAGCAGCTTAGCGTCGGTATACGCCAATGAGCAGTTCTTC